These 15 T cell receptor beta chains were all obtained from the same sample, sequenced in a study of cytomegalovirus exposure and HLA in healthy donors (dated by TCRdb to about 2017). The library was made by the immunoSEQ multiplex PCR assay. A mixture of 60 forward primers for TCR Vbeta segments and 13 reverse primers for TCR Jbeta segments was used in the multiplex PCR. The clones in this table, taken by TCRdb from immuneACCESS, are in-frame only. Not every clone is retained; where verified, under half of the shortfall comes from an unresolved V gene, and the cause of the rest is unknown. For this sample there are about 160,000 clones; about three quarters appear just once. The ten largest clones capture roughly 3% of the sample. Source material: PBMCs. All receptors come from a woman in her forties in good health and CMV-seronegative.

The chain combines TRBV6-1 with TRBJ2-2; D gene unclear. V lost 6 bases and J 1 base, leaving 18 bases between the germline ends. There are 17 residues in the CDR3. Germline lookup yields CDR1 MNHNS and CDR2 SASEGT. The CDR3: CASRERRARLNTGELFF. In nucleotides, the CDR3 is TGTGCCAGCAGGGAAAGACGCGCAAGACTGAACACCGGGGAGCTGTTTTTT.

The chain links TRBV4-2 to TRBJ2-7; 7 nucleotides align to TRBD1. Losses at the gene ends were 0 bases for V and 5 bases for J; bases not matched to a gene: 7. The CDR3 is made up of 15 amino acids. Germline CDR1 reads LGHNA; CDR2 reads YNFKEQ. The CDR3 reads CASSQDNRGEDEQYF. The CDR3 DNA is TGTGCCAGCAGCCAAGATAACAGGGGAGAAGACGAGCAGTACTTC.

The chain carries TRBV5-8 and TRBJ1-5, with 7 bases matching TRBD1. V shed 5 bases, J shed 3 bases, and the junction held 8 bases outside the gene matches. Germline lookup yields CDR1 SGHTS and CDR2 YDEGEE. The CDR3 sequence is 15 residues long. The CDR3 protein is CASSADRRTNQPQHF. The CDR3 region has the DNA TGTGCCAGCAGTGCGGACAGGAGAACCAATCAGCCCCAGCATTTT. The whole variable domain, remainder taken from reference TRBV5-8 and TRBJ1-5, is EAGVTQSPTHLIKTRGQQATLRCSPISGHTSVYWYQQALGLGLQFLLWYDEGEERNRGNFPPRFSGRQFPNYSSELNVNALELEDSALYLCASSADRRTNQPQHFGDGTRLSIL.

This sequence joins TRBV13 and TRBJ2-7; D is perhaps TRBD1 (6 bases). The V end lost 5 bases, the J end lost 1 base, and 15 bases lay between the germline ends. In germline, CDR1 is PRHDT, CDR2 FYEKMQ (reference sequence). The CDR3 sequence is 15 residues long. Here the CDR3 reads CASSRNRALSYEQYF. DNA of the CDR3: TGTGCCAGCAGCCGAAACAGGGCCCTATCCTACGAGCAGTACTTC.

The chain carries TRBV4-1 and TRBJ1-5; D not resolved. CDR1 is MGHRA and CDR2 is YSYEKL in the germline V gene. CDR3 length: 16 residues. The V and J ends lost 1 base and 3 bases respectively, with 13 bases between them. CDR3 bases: TGCGCCAGCAGCCAAGTGATTCAACAGTACAATCAGCCCCAGCATTTT. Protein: CASSQVIQQYNQPQHF.

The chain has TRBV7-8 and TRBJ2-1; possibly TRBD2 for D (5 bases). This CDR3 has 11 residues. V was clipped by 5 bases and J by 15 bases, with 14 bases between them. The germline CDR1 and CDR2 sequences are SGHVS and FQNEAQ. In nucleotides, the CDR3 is TGTGCCAGCAGCCCCGGGAAGGGTCCGTTCTTC. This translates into CASSPGKGPFF.

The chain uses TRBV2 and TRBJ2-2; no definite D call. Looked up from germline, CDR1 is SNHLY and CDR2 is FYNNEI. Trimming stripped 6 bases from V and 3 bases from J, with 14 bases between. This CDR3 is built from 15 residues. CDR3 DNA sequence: TGTGCCAGCAGCGCTACTCTAACTTACACCGGGGAGCTGTTTTTT. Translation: CASSATLTYTGELFF.

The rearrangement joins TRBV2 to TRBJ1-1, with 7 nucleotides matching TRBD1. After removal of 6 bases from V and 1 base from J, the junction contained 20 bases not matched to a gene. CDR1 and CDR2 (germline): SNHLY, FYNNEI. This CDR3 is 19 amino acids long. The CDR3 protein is CASRSITRDRLLPNTEAFF. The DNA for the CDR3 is TGTGCCAGCAGAAGTATAACGCGGGACAGACTTTTACCGAACACTGAAGCTTTCTTT.

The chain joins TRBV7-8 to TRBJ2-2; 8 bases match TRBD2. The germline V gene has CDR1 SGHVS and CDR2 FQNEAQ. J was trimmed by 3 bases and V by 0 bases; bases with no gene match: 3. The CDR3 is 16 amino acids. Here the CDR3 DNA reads TGTGCCAGCAGCTTAGCTAGCGGGGTTTACACCGGGGAGCTGTTTTTT. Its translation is CASSLASGVYTGELFF.

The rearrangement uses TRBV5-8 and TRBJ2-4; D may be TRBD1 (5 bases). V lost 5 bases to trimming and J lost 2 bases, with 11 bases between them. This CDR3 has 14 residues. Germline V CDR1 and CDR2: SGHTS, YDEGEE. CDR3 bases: TGTGCCAGCAGAAAAAGGGGAACCAAAAACATTCAGTACTTC. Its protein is CASRKRGTKNIQYF.

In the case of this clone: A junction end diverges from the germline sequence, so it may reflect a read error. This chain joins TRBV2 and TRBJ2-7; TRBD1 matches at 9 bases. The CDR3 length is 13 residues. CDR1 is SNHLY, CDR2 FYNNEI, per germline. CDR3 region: CASSGQGSYKQYF. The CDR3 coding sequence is TGTGCCAGTAGTGGACAGGGGTCCTATAAGCAGTACTTC.

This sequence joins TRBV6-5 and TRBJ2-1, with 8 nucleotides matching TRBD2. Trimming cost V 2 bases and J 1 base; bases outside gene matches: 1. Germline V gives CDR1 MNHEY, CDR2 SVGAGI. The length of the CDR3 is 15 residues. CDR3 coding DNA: TGTGCCAGCAGTTACGGCGGGGGGTCCTACAATGAGCAGTTCTTC. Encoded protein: CASSYGGGSYNEQFF.

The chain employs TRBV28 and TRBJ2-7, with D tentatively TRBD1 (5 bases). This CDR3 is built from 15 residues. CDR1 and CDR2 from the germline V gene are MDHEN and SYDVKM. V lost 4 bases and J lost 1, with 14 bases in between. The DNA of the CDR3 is TGTGCCAGCAGTTCCATGCATCAGGGTTCCTACGAGCAGTACTTC. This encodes CASSSMHQGSYEQYF.

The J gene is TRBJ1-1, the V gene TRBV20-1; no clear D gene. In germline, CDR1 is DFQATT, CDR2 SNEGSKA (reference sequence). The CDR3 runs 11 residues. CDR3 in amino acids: CRMAGNTEAFF. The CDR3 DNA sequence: TGCAGGATGGCGGGGAACACTGAAGCTTTCTTT.

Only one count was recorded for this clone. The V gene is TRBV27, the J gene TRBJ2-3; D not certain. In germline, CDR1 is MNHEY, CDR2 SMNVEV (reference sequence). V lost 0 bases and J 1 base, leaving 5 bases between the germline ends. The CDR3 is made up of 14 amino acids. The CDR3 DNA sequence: TGTGCCAGCAGTTTATCCGCAGGCACAGATACGCAGTATTTT. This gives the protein CASSLSAGTDTQYF.